These T cell receptor beta chains were read from a single sample in a study of cytomegalovirus exposure and HLA in healthy donors. Using immunoSEQ multiplex PCR, the repertoire was profiled, and TCRdb retains in-frame clones only, with some absent. The data show approximately 200,000 clones, under 80% seen once. The sequenced sample was PBMCs. The receptors originated from a man aged 30 to 45 in good health and CMV-seropositive. CDR3s include the opening cysteine and the closing phenylalanine or tryptophan. Each record gives: J gene, D gene, clone size, V gene, CDR3 protein, CDR3 DNA. A D gene is named only where the DNA matches it firmly. For some rows the clone size is stated as once, few or many, or as a class when expanded; others skip it.

>TRBJ2-7|TRBD2|few|TRBV5-4
CASMGGTNYEQYF
TGTGCCAGCATGGGCGGGACTAACTACGAGCAGTACTTC
>TRBJ1-3|TRBD1|.|TRBV28
CASSLGTGESGNTIYF
TGTGCCAGCAGTTTAGGTACAGGGGAGTCTGGAAACACCATATATTTT
>TRBJ2-7|TRBD1|.|TRBV19
CASRSAQGVYEQYF
TGTGCCAGTAGATCGGCTCAGGGGGTCTACGAGCAGTACTTC
>TRBJ2-1|TRBD2|.|TRBV7-3
CASSLTGTSYNEQFF
TGTGCCAGCAGCTTAACTGGGACTAGCTACAATGAGCAGTTCTTC
>TRBJ1-1|.|.|TRBV11-2
CASGQLNTEAFF
TGTGCCAGCGGGCAGCTGAACACTGAAGCTTTCTTT
>TRBJ1-5|TRBD1|.|TRBV27
CASSGRQGGHQPQHF
TGTGCCAGCAGCGGGAGACAGGGCGGCCATCAGCCCCAGCATTTT
>TRBJ2-7|.|.|TRBV6-5
CASSYETGEIYEQYF
TGTGCCAGCAGTTATGAGACGGGAGAGATCTACGAGCAGTACTTC
>TRBJ1-5|TRBD1|.|TRBV2
CASSPQGGSNQPQHF
TGTGCCAGCAGCCCACAGGGGGGGAGCAATCAGCCCCAGCATTTT
>TRBJ2-1|.|.|TRBV28
CASSLRLTPYNEQFF
TGTGCCAGCAGTTTGAGGTTAACCCCCTACAATGAGCAGTTCTTC
>TRBJ2-3|TRBD1|.|TRBV5-1
CASSLDRPTDTQYF
TGCGCCAGCAGCCTGGACAGGCCCACAGATACGCAGTATTTT
>TRBJ1-5|TRBD1|.|TRBV30
CAWDKQGLSSSNQPQHF
TGTGCCTGGGATAAACAGGGGTTGAGCTCGAGCAATCAGCCCCAGCATTTT
>TRBJ2-5|.|.|TRBV2
CASSEGTSSQETQYF
TGTGCCAGCAGTGAGGGTACTAGCAGCCAAGAGACCCAGTACTTC
>TRBJ1-2|.|.|TRBV6-5
CASSPFRADYGYTF
TGTGCCAGCAGTCCCTTCAGGGCGGACTATGGCTACACCTTC
>TRBJ1-2|.|.|TRBV5-4
CASSYQGAWDYGYTF
TGTGCCAGCAGTTATCAGGGTGCATGGGACTATGGCTACACCTTC
>TRBJ1-2|.|.|TRBV7-3
CASSPGRDRYGYTF
TGTGCCAGCAGCCCTGGGCGCGACCGATATGGCTACACCTTC
>TRBJ2-7|.|.|TRBV28
CASSLFREQYF
TGTGCCAGCAGTTTATTCAGGGAGCAGTACTTC
>TRBJ1-5|TRBD1|.|TRBV30
CAWGSQGRGENQPQHF
TGTGCCTGGGGTTCACAGGGGCGGGGTGAGAATCAGCCCCAGCATTTT
>TRBJ2-2|.|.|TRBV18
CASSPRGRGTGELFF
TGTGCCAGCTCACCGCGTGGGAGAGGTACCGGGGAGCTGTTTTTT
>TRBJ2-1|TRBD2|.|TRBV18
CASSPPSGTYNEQFF
TGTGCCAGCTCACCCCCTAGCGGGACCTACAATGAGCAGTTCTTC
>TRBJ1-1|TRBD1|.|TRBV19
CASSDRGGAEAFF
TGTGCCAGTAGTGACAGGGGGGGTGCTGAAGCTTTCTTT
>TRBJ2-5|.|.|TRBV7-3
CASSLTGGLEETQYF
TGTGCCAGCAGCTTAACGGGGGGACTTGAGGAGACCCAGTACTTC
>TRBJ2-1|TRBD2|.|TRBV19
CASSISSSGGNEQFF
TGTGCCAGTAGTATTTCGTCTAGCGGGGGCAATGAGCAGTTCTTC
>TRBJ2-1|.|.|TRBV28
CAGSTSGLSYNEQFF
TGTGCCGGCTCGACATCCGGTCTCTCCTACAATGAGCAGTTCTTC
>TRBJ2-7|TRBD1|.|TRBV27
CASSSGQGTYEQYF
TGTGCCAGCAGCTCCGGACAGGGGACCTACGAGCAGTACTTC
>TRBJ2-1|TRBD2|.|TRBV9
CASSPQGTSGGANYNEQFF
TGTGCCAGCAGCCCACAAGGGACTAGCGGGGGGGCGAACTACAATGAGCAGTTCTTC
>TRBJ2-7|.|few|TRBV27
CASSLSGRLREQYF
TGTGCCAGCAGTTTATCGGGCCGCCTAAGGGAGCAGTACTTC
>TRBJ2-3|TRBD1|.|TRBV9
CASSVTLGQGSSTDTQYF
TGTGCCAGCAGCGTAACCCTGGGACAGGGATCTAGCACAGATACGCAGTATTTT
>TRBJ2-7|.|.|TRBV11-2
CASSLGQGEQYF
TGTGCCAGCAGCTTAGGGCAGGGGGAGCAGTACTTC
>TRBJ1-2|.|.|TRBV19
CASSLGGNYGYTF
TGTGCCAGTAGCCTCGGGGGAAACTATGGCTACACCTTC
>TRBJ2-5|.|.|TRBV14
CASSQEKKVKEAQYF
TGTGCCAGCAGCCAAGAAAAGAAAGTTAAGGAGGCCCAGTACTTC
>TRBJ1-1|.|.|TRBV6-1
CASRQGANTEAFF
TGTGCCAGCAGACAGGGCGCGAACACTGAAGCTTTCTTT
>TRBJ2-3|TRBD1|.|TRBV28
CASTSQTDRVTDTQYF
TGTGCCAGCACCTCTCAAACGGACAGGGTGACAGATACGCAGTATTTT
>TRBJ2-3|TRBD2|.|TRBV5-1
CVSRERGPGDTQYF
TGCGTCAGCAGGGAGCGGGGGCCGGGAGATACGCAGTATTTT
>TRBJ1-1|.|.|TRBV15
CATSREYRVGTEAFF
TGTGCCACCAGCAGAGAGTACAGGGTGGGCACTGAAGCTTTCTTT
>TRBJ1-3|TRBD1|few|TRBV7-9
CASRNDRGSGNTIYF
TGTGCCAGCCGAAATGACAGGGGTTCGGGAAACACCATATATTTT
>TRBJ2-1|.|.|TRBV9
CASSVEEGRNEQFF
TGTGCCAGCAGCGTAGAAGAGGGGAGGAATGAGCAGTTCTTC
>TRBJ1-2|.|.|TRBV30
CAWGGTGRF
TGTGCCTGGGGGGGGACGGGCCGCTTC
>TRBJ2-2|TRBD2|.|TRBV5-4
CASSLASGGAVTGELFF
TGTGCCAGCAGCTTGGCCAGCGGGGGGGCCGTCACCGGGGAGCTGTTTTTT
>TRBJ2-3|.|.|TRBV14
CASSQGLLTDTQYF
TGTGCCAGCAGCCAGGGACTTCTCACAGATACGCAGTATTTT
>TRBJ2-7|TRBD1|.|TRBV18
CASSPRTGGLDEQYF
TGTGCCAGCTCCCCCAGGACAGGGGGCTTGGACGAGCAGTACTTC
>TRBJ2-3|.|few|TRBV6-5
CASSYLTSTDTQYF
TGTGCCAGCAGTTACCTTACTAGCACAGATACGCAGTATTTT
>TRBJ2-2|.|.|TRBV11-1
CASSLRRAGGTYTGELFF
TGTGCCAGCAGCTTAAGAAGGGCAGGCGGGACGTACACCGGGGAGCTGTTTTTT
>TRBJ2-5|TRBD1|.|TRBV9
CASSLAGQATGETQYF
TGTGCCAGCAGCCTAGCCGGACAGGCTACAGGGGAGACCCAGTACTTC
>TRBJ1-5|.|.|TRBV27
CASSWAGFNQPQHF
TGTGCCAGCAGTTGGGCTGGTTTCAATCAGCCCCAGCATTTT
>TRBJ1-1|TRBD1|.|TRBV7-9
CSSSPPPRQGASTEAFF
TGTTCCAGCAGCCCTCCCCCCAGACAGGGGGCGTCCACTGAAGCTTTCTTT
>TRBJ2-1|TRBD2|.|TRBV6-1
CASKKAGGSYNEQFF
TGTGCCAGCAAAAAAGCGGGAGGGTCCTACAATGAGCAGTTCTTC
>TRBJ1-2|.|once|TRBV5-6
CASSLVQNYGYTF
TGTGCCAGCAGCTTGGTTCAGAACTATGGCTACACCTTC
>TRBJ2-3|TRBD1|.|TRBV7-9
CASSSDREETDTQYF
TGTGCCAGCAGCTCGGACAGGGAAGAGACAGATACGCAGTATTTT
>TRBJ2-4|.|.|TRBV11-2
CASSHRGGAAKNIQYF
TGTGCCAGCAGCCACAGGGGGGGGGCGGCCAAAAACATTCAGTACTTC
>TRBJ2-4|TRBD2|.|TRBV7-9
CASSLALLAGGNIQYF
TGTGCCAGCAGCTTAGCTTTGCTAGCGGGGGGAAACATTCAGTACTTC
>TRBJ1-1|.|.|TRBV7-2
CASSSQEATEAFF
TGTGCCAGCAGCTCGCAGGAGGCCACTGAAGCTTTCTTT
>TRBJ1-2|TRBD1|.|TRBV4-2
CASSLDKTGDYGYTF
TGTGCCAGCAGTCTTGACAAGACAGGGGACTATGGCTACACCTTC
>TRBJ1-1|.|once|TRBV19
CASSITQAVNTEAFF
TGTGCCAGTAGTATAACTCAGGCCGTGAACACTGAAGCTTTCTTT
>TRBJ1-5|.|.|TRBV5-6
CASSLGQGQPQHF
TGTGCCAGCAGCTTGGGCCAGGGGCAGCCCCAGCATTTT
>TRBJ1-1|TRBD1|.|TRBV18
CASSPTGYTEAFF
TGTGCCAGCTCACCGACAGGGTACACTGAAGCTTTCTTT
>TRBJ2-1|.|once|TRBV9
CASSVVAGGMGRDEQFF
TGTGCCAGCAGCGTAGTGGCTGGCGGGATGGGGCGCGATGAGCAGTTCTTC
>TRBJ2-1|.|few|TRBV6-1
CASNLVNEQFF
TGTGCCAGCAACCTAGTCAATGAGCAGTTCTTC
>TRBJ2-7|TRBD2|.|TRBV4-1
CASSPSGTSGRVSYEQYF
TGCGCCAGCAGCCCGTCCGGGACTAGCGGGAGGGTTTCCTACGAGCAGTACTTC
>TRBJ2-5|TRBD2|.|TRBV7-2
CASSWSGAYQETQYF
TGTGCCAGCAGCTGGAGCGGGGCATACCAAGAGACCCAGTACTTC
>TRBJ2-1|.|.|TRBV6-5
CASTSGDRTYNEQFF
TGTGCCAGCACCTCGGGGGACAGAACCTACAATGAGCAGTTCTTC